This TCR beta chain is drawn from a study of CD8 T cells in ankylosing spondylitis. Study results and limitations: Within ankylosing spondylitis blood, a TCR beta motif made up of seven to nine highly homologous variants appeared to be characteristic.

A note on this clonotype: Its antigen is unidentified.

Using its own MiXCR run on the 5' RACE reads, TCRdb lists one record per CDR3 protein. The table has about 540,000 distinct CDR3 sequences, approximately 11% seen once. The CDR3 has 16 amino acids. The V gene lost 6 bases and the J gene lost 1 base, with 18 bases spanning the gap. The chain links TRBV12-3 or TRBV12-4 to TRBJ1-1; D unclear. The sequenced material came from blood, either unsorted or a sorted T cell fraction (not recorded which). The source of this sequence is a male donor with ankylosing spondylitis. The CDR3 DNA sequence: TGTGCCAGCAGCCCCTCCGGGAGAGGAGCGAACACTGAAGCTTTCTTT. Its translation is CASSPSGRGANTEAFF.